This is a list of T cell receptor beta chains from one sample in a study of immune evolution from preneoplasia to lung adenocarcinoma. Profiling relied on immunoSEQ multiplex PCR, and the TCRdb table lists in-frame clones only, not all of them. The sample lists 9,000 to 10,000 clones, about 88% occurring once. The material sequenced was FFPE invasive lung adenocarcinoma tissue. Receptors were obtained from a person aged 65-85 years with invasive lung adenocarcinoma. Some clones in this sample may be carry-over from other donors' samples. CDR3s include the opening cysteine and the closing phenylalanine or tryptophan. The D gene is left open where the match is weak. Clone size appears in some rows only: once, few, many, or a class for an expanded clone.

D: TRBD2; J: TRBJ2-5; V: TRBV5-6; size: -; DNA: TGTGCCAGCAGCTTGGCCGGGGGGATGGTCGAAGAGACCCAGTACTTC; CDR3: CASSLAGGMVEETQYF
D: -; J: TRBJ2-7; V: TRBV28; size: few; DNA: TGTGCCAGCAGTCTCGGCGGGGGCGGCCCCTATCCCTACGAGCAGTACTTC; CDR3: CASSLGGGGPYPYEQYF
D: TRBD1; J: TRBJ1-1; V: TRBV28; size: -; DNA: TGTGCCAGCACCAGAAACAGGGGCCGCACTGAAGCTTTCTTT; CDR3: CASTRNRGRTEAFF
D: -; J: TRBJ1-1; V: TRBV18; size: -; DNA: TGTGCCAGCTCGAGGACAGCGAACACTGAAGCTTTCTTT; CDR3: CASSRTANTEAFF
D: -; J: TRBJ1-1; V: TRBV5-5; size: -; DNA: TGTGCCAGCCATTTAGGGTGGGGGAAAACTGAAGCTTTCTTT; CDR3: CASHLGWGKTEAFF
D: -; J: TRBJ1-2; V: TRBV5-1; size: -; DNA: TGCGCCAGCAGCCCCCAAGAGGCCGGCCATGGCTACACCTTC; CDR3: CASSPQEAGHGYTF
D: TRBD1; J: TRBJ1-4; V: TRBV29-1; size: -; DNA: TGCAGCGTTTCAGGCGGACAGGTCGGAAAACTGTTTTTT; CDR3: CSVSGGQVGKLFF
D: -; J: TRBJ1-1; V: TRBV27; size: -; DNA: TGTGCCAGCAGCCCGGGGCGTTCGAACACTGAAGCTTTCTTT; CDR3: CASSPGRSNTEAFF
D: TRBD2; J: TRBJ2-5; V: TRBV9; size: -; DNA: TGTGCCAGCAGCGTAGGGAGGGGTTGGACTAGCGGCTCCCAAGAGACCCAGTACTTC; CDR3: CASSVGRGWTSGSQETQYF
D: -; J: TRBJ1-2; V: TRBV6-1; size: -; DNA: TGTGCCAGCAGTGTCAGGGATGGCTACACCTTC; CDR3: CASSVRDGYTF
D: TRBD2; J: TRBJ2-2; V: TRBV7-9; size: -; DNA: TGTGCCAGCAGCTTAGGATTCGGCGGGAGGAACACCGGGGAGCTGTTTTTT; CDR3: CASSLGFGGRNTGELFF
D: -; J: TRBJ1-4; V: TRBV6-5; size: -; DNA: TGTGCCAGCAGTTACAGCCAGGGGAAAGAAAAACTGTTTTTT; CDR3: CASSYSQGKEKLFF